These 18 T cell receptor beta chains share one sample of origin, sequenced in a study of Graves' ophthalmopathy and Graves' hyperthyroidism. CDR3 regions of TCR beta were amplified from RNA transcripts. After a first-round RT-PCR with HTBI primers, a second-round multiplex PCR was run. MiXCR, applied by TCRdb to the multiplex PCR reads, yields one record per CDR3 protein. The sample carries about 640,000 distinct CDR3 sequences, just over 40% recorded once. Sequencing used peripheral blood. The receptors derive from an adult man with Graves' ophthalmopathy.

The sample holds a few counts of this clonotype. The V and J genes are TRBV2 and TRBJ2-7; 8 nucleotides agree with TRBD2. V shed 5 bases, J shed 3 bases, and the junction held 9 bases outside the gene matches. This CDR3 is built from 15 residues. CDR1 SNHLY and CDR2 FYNNEI come from the germline V gene. CDR3 protein: CASSLSGTSNYEQYF. The DNA of the CDR3 is TGTGCCAGCAGTTTATCTGGGACTAGTAACTACGAGCAGTACTTC.

This clonotype was found many times. The rearrangement joins TRBV6-5 to TRBJ1-2, with 7 bases that match TRBD1. Germline V lookup: CDR1 MNHEY, CDR2 SVGAGI. CDR3 length equals 14 residues. The junction had 5 bases not matched to a gene; V was cut back by 4 bases and J by 3 bases. The CDR3 region is CASSSAGTDYGYTF. CDR3 coding DNA: TGTGCCAGCAGTTCTGCCGGGACAGACTATGGCTACACCTTC.

As for this clonotype: The junction shows a germline mismatch at one end, possibly a read error. The rearrangement joins TRBV25-1 to TRBJ2-7; D is possibly TRBD1 or TRBD2 (5 bases each). CDR1 and CDR2 from the germline V gene are MGHDK and SYGVNS. This CDR3 comprises 11 residues. The CDR3 spells CASSGGSGTDF. The CDR3 nucleotides read TGTGCCAGCAGTGGGGGATCCGGGACCGACTTC.

This rearrangement joins TRBV5-1 to TRBJ2-5; 9 positions agree with TRBD2. V was clipped by 7 bases and J by 7 bases; unmatched bases: 11. This CDR3 region has 14 residues. Germline V gene data show CDR1 as SGHRS and CDR2 as YFSETQ. The CDR3 DNA sequence: TGCGCCAGCGGCGATAGCGGGGGCATGGGGACCCAGTACTTC. Its translation: CASGDSGGMGTQYF.

The rearrangement joins TRBV7-2 to TRBJ1-1; 9 bases agree with TRBD1. V trimming: 9 bases; J trimming: 5 bases; junction bases outside the gene matches: 10. Germline V CDR1 and CDR2: SGHTA, FQGNSA. CDR3 size: 14 residues. In nucleotides, the CDR3 is TGTGCCAGTAGTATCACAGGGGGCATAACTGAAGCTTTCTTT. It is translated as CASSITGGITEAFF.

This clonotype was picked up many times. This chain joins TRBV9 and TRBJ2-7, with 8 bases identical to TRBD1. This CDR3 contains 16 residues. J was trimmed by 3 bases and V by 4 bases; bases with no gene match: 12. The germline V gene has CDR1 SGDLS and CDR2 YYNGEE. The CDR3 loop reads CASSPHLDRANYEQYF. In DNA, the CDR3 is TGTGCCAGCAGCCCTCATTTGGACAGGGCGAACTACGAGCAGTACTTC.

As concerns this clonotype: This may come from a read error, since a much larger clone is one base off. V and J are TRBV12-3 or TRBV12-4 and TRBJ1-6; 7 nucleotides align to TRBD1. CDR3 size: 15 residues. DNA of the CDR3: TGTGCCCGCAGTGAGCGTACAGGGGAAGATTCACCCCTCCACTTT. Amino acid sequence: CARSERTGEDSPLHF.

At least ten counts were recorded for this clonotype. The rearrangement links TRBV7-7 to TRBJ2-5, with D unclear. This CDR3 spans 13 amino acids. Germline CDR1 and CDR2: SSHAT and FNYEAQ (reference sequence). V dropped 5 bases and J dropped 5 bases, with 12 bases sitting between them. This CDR3 is CASSAGLFETQYF. CDR3 DNA sequence: TGTGCCAGCAGCGCCGGGCTATTCGAGACCCAGTACTTC.

DNA for the CDR3: TGTGCCAGCAGCCAACGGGGGGCGCGGAAGACTGAAGCTTTCTTT. Its translation is CASSQRGARKTEAFF. V usage is TRBV7-2 and J usage is TRBJ1-1; D is perhaps TRBD1 (6 bases). V was pared by 5 bases and J by 5 bases, with 18 bases between. Germline lookup yields CDR1 SGHTA and CDR2 FQGNSA. This CDR3 comprises 15 residues.

V and J are TRBV25-1 and TRBJ2-7; tentatively, D is TRBD1 (5 bases). Trimming shortened V by 5 bases and J by 0 bases, and 26 bases separated the two germline ends. CDR1 is MGHDK, CDR2 SYGVNS, per germline. This CDR3 contains 19 residues. This chain's CDR3 is CASSQTAPHQGVNSYEQYF. DNA for the CDR3: TGTGCCAGCAGTCAAACAGCCCCCCACCAGGGCGTCAACTCCTACGAGCAGTACTTC.

The table lists this clonotype with many counts. In DNA form, the CDR3 reads TGTGCCAGCACCGAAAACACAGGGTGGTATGGCTACACCTTC. Amino acid sequence: CASTENTGWYGYTF. The chain recombines TRBV2 with TRBJ1-2; a weak D match, TRBD1 (6 bases). The CDR3 has 14 amino acids. Germline CDR1 SNHLY, CDR2 FYNNEI. Trimming removed 7 bases from V and 5 bases from J, with 17 bases in between.

This clonotype was recorded at least ten times. The chain is built from TRBV12-3 or TRBV12-4 and TRBJ1-6; perhaps TRBD1 as D (5 bases). The CDR3 runs to 13 residues. The V and J ends lost 8 bases and 9 bases respectively, with 14 bases between them. In DNA, the CDR3 is TGTGCCAGCCTTCGCTGGGGGGGTTCACCCCTCCACTTT. It is translated as CASLRWGGSPLHF.

The gene calls are TRBV11-1 and TRBJ2-3; 7 bases align to TRBD2. Germline V gene sequence: CDR1 SGHAT, CDR2 FQDESV (reference sequence). J gave up 6 bases and V 2 bases, and 11 bases lay outside the gene matches. This CDR3 is built from 16 residues. CDR3 sequence (DNA): TGTGCCAGCAGCTTATTCGTAGCGGGTCCCGTGGATACGCAGTATTTT. It translates to CASSLFVAGPVDTQYF.

Of note for this clonotype: A much larger clonotype is one base distant, so this may be a read error. The gene calls are TRBV2 and TRBJ2-3; D possibly corresponds to TRBD1 (5 bases). The CDR3 consists of 13 residues. V lost 7 bases and J 8 bases, leaving 16 bases between the germline ends. The germline V gene has CDR1 SNHLY and CDR2 FYNNEI. This chain's CDR3 is CASMGRGRGTQYF. The CDR3 nucleotides are TGTGCCAGCATGGGAAGGGGAAGGGGTACGCAGTATTTT.

Remarks on this clonotype: A read error may be the cause here, since a much bigger clone is one base away. The chain uses TRBV10-3 and TRBJ2-7, with TRBD1 matching over 8 bases. The CDR3 runs to 14 residues. Germline values: CDR1 ENHRY, CDR2 SYGVKD. CDR3 in amino acids: CASSSMTGAYGQYF. CDR3 DNA sequence: TGTGCCAGCAGTTCCATGACAGGGGCCTACGGGCAGTACTTC.

The chain is built from TRBV4-1 and TRBJ2-3; no clear D gene. CDR1 and CDR2 from the germline V gene are MGHRA and YSYEKL. Between the trimmed V and J ends, which lost 3 bases and 6 bases, there was a span of 4 bases. The CDR3 is 11 residues long. This CDR3 reads CASSHMDTQYF. CDR3 in DNA: TGCGCCAGCAGCCACATGGATACGCAGTATTTT.

CDR3 DNA sequence: TGTGCCAGCAGCTTAGTCGCGGGACACTACGAGCAGTACTTC. Translated: CASSLVAGHYEQYF. The chain is built from TRBV7-3 and TRBJ2-7; D might be TRBD1 or TRBD2, each matching 6 bases. Germline V gene lookup returns CDR1 SGHTA and CDR2 FQGTGA. The CDR3 loop spans 14 amino acids. V shed 2 bases and J shed 3 bases, with 11 bases lying between them.

This clonotype was counted many times. The rearrangement uses TRBV5-4 and TRBJ2-5; the match to TRBD1 covers 8 bases. Germline V gene lookup returns CDR1 SGHNT and CDR2 YYREEE (reference sequence). Losses at the gene ends were 1 base for V and 5 bases for J; bases not matched to a gene: 7. This CDR3 has 15 residues. CDR3 nucleotide sequence: TGTGCCAGCAGCTTGATCCAGGGGGCAGGGGAGACCCAGTACTTC. Residues: CASSLIQGAGETQYF.